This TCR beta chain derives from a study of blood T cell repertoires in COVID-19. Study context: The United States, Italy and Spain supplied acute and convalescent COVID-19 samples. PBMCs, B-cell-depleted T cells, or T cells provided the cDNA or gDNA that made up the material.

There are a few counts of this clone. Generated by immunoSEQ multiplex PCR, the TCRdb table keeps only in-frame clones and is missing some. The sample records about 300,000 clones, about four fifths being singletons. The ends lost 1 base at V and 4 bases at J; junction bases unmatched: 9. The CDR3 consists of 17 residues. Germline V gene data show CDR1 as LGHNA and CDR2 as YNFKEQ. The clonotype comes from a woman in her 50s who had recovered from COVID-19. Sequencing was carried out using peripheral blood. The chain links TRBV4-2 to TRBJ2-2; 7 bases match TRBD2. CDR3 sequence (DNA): TGTGCCAGCAGCCAAGGGGGCAGCGGGGTAAGCACCGGGGAGCTGTTTTTT. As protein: CASSQGGSGVSTGELFF.